This TCR beta chain is from a study of cytomegalovirus exposure and HLA in healthy donors. Study information: Unique TCRs from HLA-typed donors, around 79 million of them, were held in an early data release. Around 83% of 398 genotyped donors fell in the Caucasian-associated ancestry cluster. Study-level findings and limits: TRBV6-2, TRBV6-3 and some other V segments were unresolvable in 87-base-pair reads.

With regard to this clone: Antigen unknown.

Both 60 Vbeta primers and 13 Jbeta primers went into the PCR. Clones were sequenced by immunoSEQ multiplex PCR, and TCRdb holds only the in-frame ones, with some missing. Seen here are roughly 93,000 clones, around 81% observed once, and the top ten hold about 0.5%. Trimming removed 7 bases from V and 2 bases from J; junction bases left unmatched: 5. The CDR3 totals 14 residues. From germline, CDR1 is MNHNS and CDR2 SASEGT. The receptor was isolated from a man aged 30-40 years in good health and CMV-seronegative. V is TRBV6-1 and J is TRBJ1-1; 9 positions match TRBD1. Specimen: PBMCs. Written as DNA, the CDR3 is TGTGCCAGCAACTTGGACAGGGGAAACACTGAAGCTTTCTTT. Its protein is CASNLDRGNTEAFF.